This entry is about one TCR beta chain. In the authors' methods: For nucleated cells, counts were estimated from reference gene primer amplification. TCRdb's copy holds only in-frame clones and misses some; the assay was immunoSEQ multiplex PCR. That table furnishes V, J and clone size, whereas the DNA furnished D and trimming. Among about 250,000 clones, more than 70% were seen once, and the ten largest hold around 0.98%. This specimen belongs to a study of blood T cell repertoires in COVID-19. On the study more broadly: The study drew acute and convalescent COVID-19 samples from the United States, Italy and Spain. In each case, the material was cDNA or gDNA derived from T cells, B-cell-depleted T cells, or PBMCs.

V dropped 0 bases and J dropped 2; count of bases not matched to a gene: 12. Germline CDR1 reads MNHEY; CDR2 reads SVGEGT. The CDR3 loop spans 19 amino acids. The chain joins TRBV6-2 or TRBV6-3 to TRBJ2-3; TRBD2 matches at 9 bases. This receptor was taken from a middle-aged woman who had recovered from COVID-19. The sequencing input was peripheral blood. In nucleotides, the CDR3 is TGTGCCAGCAGTTACTCGATAGTAGCGGGGGCCCCCTACACAGATACGCAGTATTTT. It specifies CASSYSIVAGAPYTDTQYF.